The 18 T cell receptor beta chains presented below share a single source sample, sequenced in a study of T cell responses to AZD1222 COVID-19 vaccine. Clones were read by immunoSEQ multiplex PCR, and TCRdb kept only the in-frame ones, dropping some. This sample has 200,000 to 300,000 clones, with 80% to 95% found just once. Sequenced here: peripheral blood, sampled on day 0 of AZD1222 vaccination. Every receptor here comes from an adult in good health.

This clone was found a few times. The chain recombines TRBV20-1 with TRBJ1-1; D remains unclear. This CDR3 has 12 amino acids. V gave up 3 bases and J gave up 6 bases, with 11 bases separating them. Germline assignment: CDR1 DFQATT and CDR2 SNEGSKA (reference sequence). CDR3 amino acids: CSASNWPAEAFF. CDR3 coding DNA: TGCAGTGCTAGTAACTGGCCGGCTGAAGCTTTCTTT.

V gene TRBV9 combines with J gene TRBJ2-2, with D hard to call. The CDR3 is 16 amino acids. Germline V CDR1 and CDR2: SGDLS, YYNGEE. V lost 4 bases and J 7 bases, leaving 20 bases between the germline ends. The CDR3 loop reads CASSPQPTAQFGELFF. The CDR3 nucleotides read TGTGCCAGCAGCCCTCAGCCCACAGCTCAATTCGGGGAGCTGTTTTTT. Using reference TRBV9 and TRBJ2-2 for the parts outside the CDR3, the full variable domain is DSGVTQTPKHLITATGQRVTLRCSPRSGDLSVYWYQQSLDQGLQFLIQYYNGEERAKGNILERFSAQQFPDLHSELNLSSLELGDSALYFCASSPQPTAQFGELFFGEGSRLTVL.

This clone showed up just once. The rearrangement links TRBV27 to TRBJ1-5; D is uncertain. The CDR3 totals 14 residues. Trimming shortened V by 2 bases and J by 1 base, and 6 bases separated the two germline ends. Looked up from germline, CDR1 is MNHEY and CDR2 is SMNVEV (reference sequence). In nucleotides, the CDR3 is TGTGCCAGCAGTTTACACAGAAGCAATCAGCCCCAGCATTTT. Translating it yields CASSLHRSNQPQHF.

V gene TRBV7-9 combines with J gene TRBJ1-1; a possible D gene is TRBD1 (5 bases). V was trimmed by 6 bases and J by 5 bases, leaving 13 bases between them. Germline V gene sequence: CDR1 SEHNR, CDR2 FQNEAQ (reference sequence). There are 13 residues in the CDR3. The CDR3 DNA follows: TGTGCCAGCAGGCCGGCAGGGATAACTGAAGCTTTCTTT. It encodes CASRPAGITEAFF.

V usage is TRBV11-3 and J usage is TRBJ1-4, with a weak D call TRBD1 (5 bases). The CDR3 spans 15 residues. Trimming took 4 bases from V and 4 from J, leaving 13 bases between them. Germline V gives CDR1 SGHNT, CDR2 YENEEA. This chain's CDR3 is CASSSPLGLNEKLFF. CDR3 bases: TGTGCCAGCAGCTCCCCCTTGGGGCTTAATGAAAAACTGTTTTTT.

CDR3 sequence reads: CASSQEGGRLYGYTF. CDR3 DNA: TGTGCCAGCAGCCAAGAAGGGGGGCGTCTCTATGGCTACACCTTC. The chain is built from TRBV3-1 (or the pseudogene TRBV3-2) and TRBJ1-2; tentatively, D is TRBD1 (6 bases). Germline CDR1 and CDR2: LGHDT and YNNKEL (reference sequence). This CDR3 region has 15 residues. The germline V and J ends were trimmed by 0 bases and 4 bases, with 12 bases remaining between them.

This CDR3 reads CASTQKRATNTGELFF. Written as DNA, the CDR3 is TGTGCCAGCACCCAGAAGAGGGCGACGAACACCGGGGAGCTGTTTTTT. The chain carries TRBV9 and TRBJ2-2; D might be TRBD2 (5 bases). Trimming removed 6 bases from V and 0 bases from J, with 15 bases in between. The CDR3 loop spans 16 amino acids. CDR1 and CDR2 (germline): SGDLS, YYNGEE. The complete variable domain, with remaining parts taken from reference TRBV9 and TRBJ2-2, reads DSGVTQTPKHLITATGQRVTLRCSPRSGDLSVYWYQQSLDQGLQFLIQYYNGEERAKGNILERFSAQQFPDLHSELNLSSLELGDSALYFCASTQKRATNTGELFFGEGSRLTVL.

A remark on this clone: Other DNA sequences in this specimen translate into the identical CDR3. The V gene is TRBV6-1, the J gene TRBJ1-1; D ambiguous. The germline V gene encodes CDR1 MNHNS and CDR2 SASEGT. Trimming took 1 base from V and 0 from J, leaving 3 bases between them. The CDR3 has 13 amino acids. The CDR3 reads CASSEVLNTEAFF. The CDR3 DNA reads as TGTGCCAGCAGTGAAGTCCTGAACACTGAAGCTTTCTTT.

V is TRBV7-8 and J is TRBJ1-5; TRBD1 aligns across 8 bases. Germline CDR1 and CDR2: SGHVS and FQNEAQ. CDR3 size: 14 residues. J lost 7 bases, V lost 5 bases, and 7 bases had no gene match. The CDR3 DNA is TGTGCCAGCAGCCCCGACAGGGGCAGGCAGCCCCAGCATTTT. Translating gives CASSPDRGRQPQHF.

Details on this clone: The junction and the germline gene differ at one end; a read error may be behind it. The chain is built from TRBV19 and TRBJ2-1, with D unclear. Germline CDR1 LNHDA, CDR2 SQIVND (reference sequence). The CDR3 spans 14 residues. CDR3 DNA: TGTGCCAGTAGGGAAAGGCTTTCCTCCAATGAGCAGTTCTTC. Translated: CASRERLSSNEQFF.

The V call is TRBV28, the J call TRBJ1-3; D is unclear. The CDR3 contains 12 residues. The V and J ends lost 4 bases and 8 bases respectively, with 9 bases between them. From germline, CDR1 is MDHEN and CDR2 SYDVKM. The CDR3: CASSSSVDTIYF. CDR3 nucleotides: TGTGCCAGCAGTTCGTCGGTTGACACCATATATTTT. The whole variable domain, remainder taken from reference TRBV28 and TRBJ1-3, is DVKVTQSSRYLVKRTGEKVFLECVQDMDHENMFWYRQDPGLGLRLIYFSYDVKMKEKGDIPEGYSVSREKKERFSLILESASTNQTSMYLCASSSSVDTIYFGEGSWLTVV.

The chain links TRBV3-1 (or the pseudogene TRBV3-2) to TRBJ2-1, with 8 bases fitting TRBD2. Germline-derived CDR1 and CDR2 are LGHDT and YNNKEL (reference sequence). J was trimmed by 8 bases and V by 5 bases; bases with no gene match: 8. The CDR3 has 14 amino acids. This CDR3 reads CASSLTAGGHEQFF. The CDR3 region has the DNA TGTGCCAGCAGCTTAACCGCGGGGGGCCATGAGCAGTTCTTC.

The chain combines TRBV4-2 with TRBJ2-3; D may be TRBD2 (6 bases). The CDR3 loop spans 15 amino acids. V was clipped by 5 bases and J by 0 bases, with 12 bases between them. Germline V gene sequence: CDR1 LGHNA, CDR2 YNFKEQ. The CDR3 loop reads CASSIGTSSTDTQYF. As DNA, the CDR3 is TGTGCCAGCAGCATCGGGACTTCTAGCACAGATACGCAGTATTTT.

The chain carries TRBV5-1 and TRBJ2-7, with D possibly TRBD1 on 6 matching bases. Trimming stripped 0 bases from V and 5 bases from J, with 12 bases between. CDR1 is SGHRS, CDR2 YFSETQ, per germline. The length of the CDR3 is 14 residues. In DNA, the CDR3 is TGCGCCAGCAGCTTGGGTGGCAGGGGAAACGAGCAGTACTTC. Amino acids: CASSLGGRGNEQYF. The variable domain in full, with the rest retrieved from reference TRBV5-1 and TRBJ2-7, is KAGVTQTPRYLIKTRGQQVTLSCSPISGHRSVSWYQQTPGQGLQFLFEYFSETQRNKGNFPGRFSGRQFSNSRSEMNVSTLELGDSALYLCASSLGGRGNEQYFGPGTRLTVT.

The rearrangement joins TRBV11-2 to TRBJ2-7; 9 bases line up with TRBD2. Germline loops: CDR1 SGHAT, CDR2 FQNNGV. There are 15 residues in the CDR3. Trimming cost V 3 bases and J 2 bases; bases outside gene matches: 5. The DNA for the CDR3 is TGTGCCAGCAGCTTTGCCCTAGCGGGGACCTACGAGCAGTACTTC. The encoded protein is CASSFALAGTYEQYF.

This chain links TRBV9 with TRBJ1-2; a possible D gene is TRBD1 (6 bases). The CDR3 loop spans 15 amino acids. Trimming removed 6 bases at V and 7 bases at J, with 22 bases between. The germline CDR1 and CDR2 sequences are SGDLS and YYNGEE. The CDR3 DNA reads TGTGCCAGCACCCCGGGTCTACAGGGTATGACTGGCTACACCTTC. Translation gives CASTPGLQGMTGYTF.

V and J are TRBV10-3 and TRBJ1-5, with D hard to call. CDR1 and CDR2 from the germline V gene are ENHRY and SYGVKD. The V gene lost 3 bases and the J gene lost 0 bases, with 9 bases spanning the gap. The CDR3 sequence is 15 residues long. Here the CDR3 reads CAISERQVSNQPQHF. CDR3 DNA sequence: TGTGCCATCAGTGAACGGCAGGTTAGCAATCAGCCCCAGCATTTT.

The chain employs TRBV28 and TRBJ1-6, with 8 bases identical to TRBD1. Germline loops: CDR1 MDHEN, CDR2 SYDVKM. The CDR3 totals 14 residues. The junction had 4 bases not matched to a gene; V was cut back by 3 bases and J by 9 bases. DNA for the CDR3: TGTGCCAGCAGTTTGGGCAGGGGGCTTTCACCCCTCCACTTT. Its translation is CASSLGRGLSPLHF. Full variable domain (outside the CDR3, taken from reference TRBV28 and TRBJ1-6): DVKVTQSSRYLVKRTGEKVFLECVQDMDHENMFWYRQDPGLGLRLIYFSYDVKMKEKGDIPEGYSVSREKKERFSLILESASTNQTSMYLCASSLGRGLSPLHFGNGTRLTVT.